This T cell receptor beta chain was sequenced for a study of HIV-infected patients and healthy controls. The repertoire came from unfractionated whole blood and reflected all unsorted peripheral T cells. Reverse transcription used approximately 500 ng RNA and constant-region primers for alpha and beta. Separate chain-specific third strand synthesis with multiplexing indices produced the alpha and beta libraries. TCRdb reprocessed the 5' RACE reads via MiXCR and lists one record per CDR3 protein. The table has around 4,300 distinct CDR3 sequences, less than 9.5% seen once. Germline lookup yields CDR1 MGHRA and CDR2 YSYEKL. Trimming pared 1 base from V and 10 bases from J, leaving 20 bases between. This CDR3 comprises 16 residues.

The rearrangement links TRBV4-1 to TRBJ1-5; D is perhaps TRBD1 (5 bases). The specimen comprised blood, sampled before antiretroviral therapy. The receptor's source is an adult with HIV infection. The CDR3 loop reads CASSQVPGQGYAPQHF. DNA for the CDR3: TGCGCCAGCAGCCAAGTCCCGGGGCAGGGTTATGCCCCCCAGCATTTT.